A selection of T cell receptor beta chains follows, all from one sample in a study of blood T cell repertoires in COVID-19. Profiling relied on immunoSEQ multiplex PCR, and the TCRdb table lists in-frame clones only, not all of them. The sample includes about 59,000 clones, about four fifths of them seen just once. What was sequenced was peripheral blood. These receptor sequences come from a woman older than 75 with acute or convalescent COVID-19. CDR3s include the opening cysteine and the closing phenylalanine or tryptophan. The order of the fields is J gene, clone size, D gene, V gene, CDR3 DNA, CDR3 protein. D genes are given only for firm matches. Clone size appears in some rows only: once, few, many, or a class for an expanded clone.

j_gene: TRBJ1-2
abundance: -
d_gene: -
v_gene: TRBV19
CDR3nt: TGTGCCAGTAGTACAATACAGGGCCGTAACAACTATGGCTACACCTTC
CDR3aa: CASSTIQGRNNYGYTF

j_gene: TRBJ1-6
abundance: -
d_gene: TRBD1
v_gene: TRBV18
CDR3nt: TGTGCCAGCTCACCGGACAGGGCAGGATCACCCCTCCACTTT
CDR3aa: CASSPDRAGSPLHF

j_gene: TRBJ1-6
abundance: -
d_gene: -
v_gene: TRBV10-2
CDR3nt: TGCGCCAGCAGTGAGCGGGGGATTGATTCACCCCTCCACTTT
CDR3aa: CASSERGIDSPLHF

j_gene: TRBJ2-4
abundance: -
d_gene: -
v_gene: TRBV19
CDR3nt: TGTGCCAGTAAAATGCGAGCAGGAGGGGCAATGAAAAACATTCAGTACTTC
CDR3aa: CASKMRAGGAMKNIQYF

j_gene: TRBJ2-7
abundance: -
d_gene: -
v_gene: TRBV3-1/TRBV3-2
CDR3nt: TGTGCCAGCAGCCAAGATCCCGCAGGGTGGTACGAGCAGTACTTC
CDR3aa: CASSQDPAGWYEQYF

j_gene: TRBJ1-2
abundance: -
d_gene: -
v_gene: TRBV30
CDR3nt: TGTGCCTGGAGTGCGACACCTCATAGGCCTGGCTACACCTTC
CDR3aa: CAWSATPHRPGYTF

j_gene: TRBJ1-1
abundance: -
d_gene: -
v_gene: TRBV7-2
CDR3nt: TGTGCCAGCAGCTTGGGGCAGAACACTGAAGCTTTCTTT
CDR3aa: CASSLGQNTEAFF

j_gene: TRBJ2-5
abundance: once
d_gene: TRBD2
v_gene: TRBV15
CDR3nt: TGTGCCACCAGCAGAGATCCAGCGGGGCAAGAGACCCAGTACTTC
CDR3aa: CATSRDPAGQETQYF

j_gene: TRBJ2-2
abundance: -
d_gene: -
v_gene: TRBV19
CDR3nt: TGTGCCAGTAGAGTGTTAGCAGGGGTCGGGGAGCTGTTTTTT
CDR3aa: CASRVLAGVGELFF

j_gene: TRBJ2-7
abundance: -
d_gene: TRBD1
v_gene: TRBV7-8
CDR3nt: TGTGCCAGCAGCGGTCAGGGACAGACGAACTACGAGCAGTACTTC
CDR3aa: CASSGQGQTNYEQYF

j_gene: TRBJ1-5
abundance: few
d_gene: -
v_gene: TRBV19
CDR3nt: TGTGCCAGTAGTATAGATCTTGGCCAGCCCCAGCATTTT
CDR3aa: CASSIDLGQPQHF

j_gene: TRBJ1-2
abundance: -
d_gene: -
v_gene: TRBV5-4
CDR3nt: TGTGCCAGCAGCTTGGGGGGCCAGGGGCGAGGCTACACCTTC
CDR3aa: CASSLGGQGRGYTF

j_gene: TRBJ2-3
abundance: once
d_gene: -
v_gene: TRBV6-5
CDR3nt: TGTGCCAGCTCCCGGGAGCGAGGGGATACGCAGTATTTT
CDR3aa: CASSRERGDTQYF

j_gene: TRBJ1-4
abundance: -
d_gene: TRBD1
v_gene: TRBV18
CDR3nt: TGTGCCAGCTCACCATTAGGACAGGGCTATAATGAAAAACTGTTTTTT
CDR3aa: CASSPLGQGYNEKLFF

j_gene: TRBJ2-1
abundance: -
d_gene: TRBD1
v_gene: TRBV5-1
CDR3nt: TGCGCCAGCAGCACGGGACAGGGGGCTGTAAGCGAGCAGTTCTTC
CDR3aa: CASSTGQGAVSEQFF

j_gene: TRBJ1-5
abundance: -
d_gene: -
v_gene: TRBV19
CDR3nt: TGTGCCAGTTCATATGGGCAGGCCTGGCAGCCCCAGCATTTT
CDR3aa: CASSYGQAWQPQHF

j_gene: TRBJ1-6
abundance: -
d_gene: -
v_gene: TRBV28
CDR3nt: TGTGCCAGCAGTTTACGGACAAGTAATTCACCCCTCCACTTT
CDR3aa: CASSLRTSNSPLHF

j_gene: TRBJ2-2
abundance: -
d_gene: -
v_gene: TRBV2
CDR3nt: TGTGCCAGCAACCGTGGGTTCGCGGGCACCGGGGAGCTGTTTTTT
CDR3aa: CASNRGFAGTGELFF

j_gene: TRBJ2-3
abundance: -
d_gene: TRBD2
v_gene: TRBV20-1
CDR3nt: TGCAGTGCTAGTTTGGTAGCGGGAGTTCTAGATACGCAGTATTTT
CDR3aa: CSASLVAGVLDTQYF

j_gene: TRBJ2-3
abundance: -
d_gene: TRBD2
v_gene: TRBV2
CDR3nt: TGTGCCAGCAGTGTTCTTAGCGGGAGGGATACGCAGTATTTT
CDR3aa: CASSVLSGRDTQYF

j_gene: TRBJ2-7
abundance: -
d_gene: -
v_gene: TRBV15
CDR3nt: TGTGCCACCTCTCTCCAGCGGACGACCTACGAGCAGTACTTC
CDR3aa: CATSLQRTTYEQYF

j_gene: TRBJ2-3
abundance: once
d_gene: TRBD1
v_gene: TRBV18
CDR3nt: TGTGCCAGCTCACGACCGACAGGGTTGGTAGATACGCAGTATTTT
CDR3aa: CASSRPTGLVDTQYF

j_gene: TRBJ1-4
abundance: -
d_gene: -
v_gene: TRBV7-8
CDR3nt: TGTGCCAGCAGTCAGGGCGCAACTAATGAAAAACTGTTTTTT
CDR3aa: CASSQGATNEKLFF

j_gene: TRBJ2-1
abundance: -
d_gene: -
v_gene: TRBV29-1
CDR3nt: TGCAGCGTTGAAGCTCCCCGCGGGGTCAATGAGCAGTTCTTC
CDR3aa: CSVEAPRGVNEQFF

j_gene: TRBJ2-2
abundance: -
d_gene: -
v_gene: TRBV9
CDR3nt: TGTGCCAGCAGCGGGAGAACGTACACCGGGGAGCTGTTTTTT
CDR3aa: CASSGRTYTGELFF

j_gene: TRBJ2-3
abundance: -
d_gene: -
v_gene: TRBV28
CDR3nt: TGTGCCAGCAGTCGAACATGGTTGACAGATACGCAGTATTTT
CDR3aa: CASSRTWLTDTQYF

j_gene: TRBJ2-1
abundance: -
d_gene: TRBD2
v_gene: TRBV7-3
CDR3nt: TGTGCCAGCAGCCTGGGTCTAGCGGGAGCTGGTGAGCAGTTCTTC
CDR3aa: CASSLGLAGAGEQFF

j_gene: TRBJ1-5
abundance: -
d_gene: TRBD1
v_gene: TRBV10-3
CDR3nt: TGTGCCATCTCGGGACAGGGTAGCAATCAGCCCCAGCATTTT
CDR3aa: CAISGQGSNQPQHF

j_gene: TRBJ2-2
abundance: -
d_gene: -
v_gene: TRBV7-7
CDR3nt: TGTGCCAGCAGCTTTGGTAGCGGAACCGGGGAGCTGTTTTTT
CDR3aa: CASSFGSGTGELFF

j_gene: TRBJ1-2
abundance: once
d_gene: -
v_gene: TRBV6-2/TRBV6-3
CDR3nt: TGTGCCAGCAGTCCAGGGGACCTAGGGAACCTTTATGGCTACACCTTC
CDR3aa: CASSPGDLGNLYGYTF

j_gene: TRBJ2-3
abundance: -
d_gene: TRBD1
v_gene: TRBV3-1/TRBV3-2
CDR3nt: TGTGCCAGCAGCCACCCGGGACAGGTCGGAGATACGCAGTATTTT
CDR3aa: CASSHPGQVGDTQYF

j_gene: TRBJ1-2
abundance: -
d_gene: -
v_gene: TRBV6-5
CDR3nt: TGTGCCAGCAGTTCGAGCCTCAACTATGGCTACACCTTC
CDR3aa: CASSSSLNYGYTF

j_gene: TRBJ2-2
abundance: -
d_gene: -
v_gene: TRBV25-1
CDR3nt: TGTGCCAGCAACATGGGACTGGGGGGCACCGGGGAGCTGTTTTTT
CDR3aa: CASNMGLGGTGELFF

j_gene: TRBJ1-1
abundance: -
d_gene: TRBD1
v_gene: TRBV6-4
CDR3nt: TGTGCCAGCAGTCTGACAGGGTACACTGAAGCTTTCTTT
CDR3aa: CASSLTGYTEAFF

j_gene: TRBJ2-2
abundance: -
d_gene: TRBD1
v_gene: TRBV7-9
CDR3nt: TGTGCCAGGGACAGGGATATCACCGGGGAGCTGTTTTTT
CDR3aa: CARDRDITGELFF

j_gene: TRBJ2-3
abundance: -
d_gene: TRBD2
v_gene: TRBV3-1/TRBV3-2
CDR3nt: TGTGCCAGCAGCCAAGGAAATAGCGGGAGACTCGATACGCAGTATTTT
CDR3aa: CASSQGNSGRLDTQYF

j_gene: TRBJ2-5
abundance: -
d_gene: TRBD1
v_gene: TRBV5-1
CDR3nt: TGCGCCAGCAGCACTGGACAGGTTCAAGAGACCCAGTACTTC
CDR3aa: CASSTGQVQETQYF

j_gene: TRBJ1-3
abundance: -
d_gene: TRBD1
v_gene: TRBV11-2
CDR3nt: TGTGCCAGCAGCCCTGGGACAGGGAATAGAAACACCATATATTTT
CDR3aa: CASSPGTGNRNTIYF

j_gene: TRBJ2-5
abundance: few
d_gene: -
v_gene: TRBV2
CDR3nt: TGTGCCAGCAAGCGGTGGGAAGAGACCCAGTACTTC
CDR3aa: CASKRWEETQYF

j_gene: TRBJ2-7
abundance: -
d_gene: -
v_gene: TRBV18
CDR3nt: TGTGCCAGCTCACCCGGGACACCATACTACGAGCAGTACTTC
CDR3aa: CASSPGTPYYEQYF

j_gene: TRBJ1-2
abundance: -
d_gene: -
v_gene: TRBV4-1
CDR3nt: TGCGCCAGCAGCCAAGAACGATTACAGATGCTGTACGGCTACACCTTC
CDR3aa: CASSQERLQMLYGYTF

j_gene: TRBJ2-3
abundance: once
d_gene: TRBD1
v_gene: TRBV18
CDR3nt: TGTGCCAGCTCACTCGGACAGGGGGCGCGGGATACGCAGTATTTT
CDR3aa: CASSLGQGARDTQYF

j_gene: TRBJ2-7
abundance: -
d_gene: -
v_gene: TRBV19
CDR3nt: TGTGCCAGTAGCTCGGGACTCTACGAGCAGTACTTC
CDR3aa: CASSSGLYEQYF

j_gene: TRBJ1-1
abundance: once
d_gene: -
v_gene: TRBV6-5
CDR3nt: TGTGCCAGCAGTTCTCCCCGGGGAAAAATGAACACTGAAGCTTTCTTT
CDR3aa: CASSSPRGKMNTEAFF

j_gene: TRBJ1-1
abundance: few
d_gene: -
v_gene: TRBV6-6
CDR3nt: TGTGCCAGCAGTAAAAACAGGGCCCAGAACACTGAAGCTTTCTTT
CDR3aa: CASSKNRAQNTEAFF

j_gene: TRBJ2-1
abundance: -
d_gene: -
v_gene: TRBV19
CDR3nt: TGTGCCAGTAGTAATATTCGGCGGAAACACAATGAGCAGTTCTTC
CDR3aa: CASSNIRRKHNEQFF